The clone carrying this T cell receptor (beta chain) showed up many times. It was with unique molecular identifiers that the TCRbeta library was prepared. Using its own MiXCR run on the PCR reads, TCRdb lists one record per CDR3 protein. The sample holds 95,000 to 150,000 distinct CDR3 sequences, roughly 23% seen once. There are 14 residues in the CDR3. V lost 0 bases to trimming and J lost 0 bases, with 5 bases between them. Looked up from germline, CDR1 is SGHRS and CDR2 is YFSETQ. This entry is derived from a study of T-cell reconstitution after alpha-beta-depleted transplantation in children. The specimen was PBMCs, mostly from graft donor cells, collected 180 days after TCRalphabeta/CD19-depleted stem cell transplant. The source is a male patient aged 2-10 years who had a stem cell transplant for chronic granulomatous disease, so the T cells may come from the graft donor. The rearrangement uses TRBV5-1 and TRBJ2-3, with no clear D. As DNA, the CDR3 is TGCGCCAGCAGCTTGGTAGGCAGCACAGATACGCAGTATTTT. Translated: CASSLVGSTDTQYF. The full variable domain, rest sourced from reference TRBV5-1 and TRBJ2-3, is KAGVTQTPRYLIKTRGQQVTLSCSPISGHRSVSWYQQTPGQGLQFLFEYFSETQRNKGNFPGRFSGRQFSNSRSEMNVSTLELGDSALYLCASSLVGSTDTQYFGPGTRLTVL.